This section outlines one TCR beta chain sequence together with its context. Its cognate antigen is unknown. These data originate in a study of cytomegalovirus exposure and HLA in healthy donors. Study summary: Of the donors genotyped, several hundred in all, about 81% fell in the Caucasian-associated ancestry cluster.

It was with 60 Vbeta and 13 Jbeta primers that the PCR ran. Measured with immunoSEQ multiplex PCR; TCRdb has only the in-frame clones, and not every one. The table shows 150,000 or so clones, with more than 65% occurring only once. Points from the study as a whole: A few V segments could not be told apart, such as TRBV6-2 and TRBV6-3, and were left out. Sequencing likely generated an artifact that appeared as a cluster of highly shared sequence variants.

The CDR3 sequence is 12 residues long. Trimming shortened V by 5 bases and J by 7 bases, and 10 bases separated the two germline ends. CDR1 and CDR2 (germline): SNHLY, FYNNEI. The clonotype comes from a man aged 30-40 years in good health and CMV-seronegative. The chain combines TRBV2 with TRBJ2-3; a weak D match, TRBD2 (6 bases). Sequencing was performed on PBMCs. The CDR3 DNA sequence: TGTGCCAGCAGTCGGGACTCTTATACGCAGTATTTT. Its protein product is CASSRDSYTQYF.